This TCR beta chain was identified in a study of blood T cell repertoires in COVID-19 (dated by TCRdb to about 2020). About the study as a whole: The collaborator samples originated in the United States, Italy and Spain and spanned the acute and convalescent phases of COVID-19. The sample metadata nearly always contained a de-identified subject ID, COVID-19 status, age in years and sex. Where HLA class I and class II types were available, the types were taken from metadata supplied by the sample provider, not from assay-based typing. A freely available public database, intended as a resource for researchers studying the immune response to SARS-CoV-2, is where the repertoires were released. The prospective study material was composed of cDNA or gDNA derived from T cells, B-cell-depleted T cells, or PBMCs. The dataset comprised deeply sampled blood TCRbeta repertoires from subjects exposed to, actively infected with, or recovered from COVID-19. Samples came from the ongoing ImmuneRACE study (first 160 participants) plus 1,254 subjects from 6 global collaborators.

Collaborating institutions collected whole blood in K2EDTA tubes following their own protocols. For TCRbeta analysis, collaborator samples were shipped as frozen whole blood, as isolated PBMCs, or as DNA extracted from either sample type. A note on this clone: What this receptor recognizes is not known. Qualities for individual bases were not recorded, and no much larger clone is one base off.

Study-wide conclusions, independent of this receptor: The quantity of clinical and demographic metadata differed by source and by participant and was supplied without curation.

TCRbeta CDR3 regions were amplified from genomic DNA by means of the immunoSEQ Assay, a bias-controlled multiplex PCR. Concerning the study's data processing: The number of nucleated cells in each sample was estimated from the amplification of reference gene primers within the assay. Sequence reads were collapsed and filtered to measure the absolute abundance of every unique TCRbeta CDR3 rearrangement. For each sample, productive Simpson clonality was calculated as the square root of Simpson's diversity index across productive rearrangements. In its TCRdb copy, this immuneACCESS table keeps in-frame sequences only and misses some clones. Where compared with another copy, unresolved V genes explain less than half of these, and the others have no known cause. V, J and clone size are taken as reported in that table, and D and trimming were inferred from the DNA itself. Within this sample are some 270,000 clones, with over 75% of them counted one time only. 9.5% to 11% of the sample is in the top ten clones.

CDR1 and CDR2 are read off the germline V gene as SGDLS and YYNGEE. The junction shows trimming of 0 bases on V and 2 bases on J, and the gene matches do not reach 1 base of it. The CDR3 spans 15 residues, from the cysteine through the phenylalanine. Here the CDR3 DNA is all that survives: 45 bases in frame from base 1. The chain links TRBV9 with TRBJ2-1; 8 central nucleotides agree with TRBD2. The sequenced sample was peripheral blood. The receptor was isolated from a woman aged 70-85 years with acute or convalescent COVID-19. In nucleotide form, the sequence is TGTGCCAGCAGCGTAGGCGGGGGGACCTACAATGAGCAGTTCTTC. Its translation is CASSVGGGTYNEQFF.